This T cell receptor (beta chain) derives from a study of beta chain features in type 1 diabetes. Findings of the study overall: A greater similarity of naive, central memory and Treg TCRB repertoires was seen among patients than among healthy donors.

Via CD45RO/CCR7/CD25/CD127/CD95/CD27, cells of the CD4+ naive, central memory, regulatory and stem cell-like memory subsets were sorted. The whole isolated RNA underwent reverse transcription, so sequencing captured expressed TCRB transcripts. Profiled with immunoSEQ multiplex PCR; TCRdb holds only in-frame clones, not every one. This sample has just over 600,000 clones, with 15% to 17% found just once. This clone was seen a handful of times. Its antigen is undetermined. The germline gives CDR1 SGHRS, CDR2 YFSETQ. Trimming took 0 bases from V and 2 from J; bases not matched to a gene: 8. The CDR3 covers 16 residues.

This receptor was identified in a man between 18 and 29 years old in good health. Source material: naive CD4+ T cells from blood. V is TRBV5-1 and J is TRBJ2-7; 7 bases are a match to TRBD1. CDR3 loop: CASSLASTGVPYEQYF. In DNA form, the CDR3 reads TGCGCCAGCAGCTTGGCCTCCACAGGGGTGCCCTACGAGCAGTACTTC.